The rows below give T cell receptor beta chains drawn from one sample of a study of blood T cell repertoires in COVID-19. Profiling relied on immunoSEQ multiplex PCR, and the TCRdb table lists in-frame clones only, not all of them. The sample includes around 84,000 clones, 80% to 90% seen only once; the top ten take approximately 4.3%. Sequencing was done on a sample of peripheral blood. These receptors originate from a man aged 50 or older with active COVID-19. CDR3s include the opening cysteine and the closing phenylalanine or tryptophan. D genes are given only for firm matches. Only some rows state a clone size, as once, few, many or a class for expanded clones.

cdr3_nt,cdr3_aa,clone_size,d_call,v_call,j_call
TGTGCCAGCGGCTCGCCTAGGAACACCATATATTTT,CASGSPRNTIYF,NA,NA,TRBV27,TRBJ1-3
TGTGCCAGCAGCTTAGACATGACTAGCGGGAGCAATGAGCAGTTCTTC,CASSLDMTSGSNEQFF,NA,TRBD2,TRBV7-9,TRBJ2-1
TGTGCCAGTAGTCTAGCGGGAGTGTCCTACAATGAGCAGTTCTTC,CASSLAGVSYNEQFF,NA,TRBD2,TRBV19,TRBJ2-1
TGTGCCAGTAGTATGGGGGACAGGTCCTACGAGCAGTACTTC,CASSMGDRSYEQYF,NA,TRBD1,TRBV19,TRBJ2-7
TGTGCCAGTACCTCAGGGGGCCTCTACAATGAGCAGTTCTTC,CASTSGGLYNEQFF,NA,TRBD1,TRBV28,TRBJ2-1
TGTGCCAGCAGCGTAGAACGGGAGCCTTTTTACGAGCAGTACTTC,CASSVEREPFYEQYF,NA,NA,TRBV9,TRBJ2-7
TGTGCCAGTAGTCCGTCTCAACGATCTGACAGGGATGGCTACACCTTC,CASSPSQRSDRDGYTF,NA,TRBD1,TRBV19,TRBJ1-2
TGCAGCGTTTATTACAGGGGGCACCTCTCCTACGAGCAGTACTTC,CSVYYRGHLSYEQYF,few,TRBD1,TRBV29-1,TRBJ2-7
TGTGCCAGCAGTCAACGGACTAGCGGGAGCCAGGCGAACAATGAGCAGTTCTTC,CASSQRTSGSQANNEQFF,once,TRBD2,TRBV6-2/TRBV6-3,TRBJ2-1
TGTGCCAGCAGCACCCGGACAGGGGTGAGCTCTGGAAACACCATATATTTT,CASSTRTGVSSGNTIYF,NA,TRBD1,TRBV7-9,TRBJ1-3
TGTGCCAGCGGGGTTGCGGGCTACGAGCAGTACTTC,CASGVAGYEQYF,NA,NA,TRBV5-4,TRBJ2-7
TGTGCCACCAGTGGGGGCCCGACGGAAACCTACGAGCAGTACTTC,CATSGGPTETYEQYF,NA,NA,TRBV24-1,TRBJ2-7
TGTGCCAGCAGTCGCGGAGCGGGAGTAGGCTCAGATACGCAGTATTTT,CASSRGAGVGSDTQYF,NA,TRBD2,TRBV9,TRBJ2-3
TGTGCCAGCAGTTACTACCGGGCGGGGCCTGCTTTCTTT,CASSYYRAGPAFF,NA,NA,TRBV6-2/TRBV6-3,TRBJ1-1
TGTGCCAGCAGTGGACTCCTCTACGAGCAGTACTTC,CASSGLLYEQYF,NA,NA,TRBV12-3/TRBV12-4,TRBJ2-7
TGTGCCAGTAGTATTAGTGGCAATCAGCCCCAGCATTTT,CASSISGNQPQHF,few,NA,TRBV19,TRBJ1-5
TGCAGCGTTAGAACCGGTCTGTATGGCTACACCTTC,CSVRTGLYGYTF,NA,NA,TRBV29-1,TRBJ1-2
TGTGCCAGTAGTAACCGGGACAGGGGAATCTATGGCTACACCTTC,CASSNRDRGIYGYTF,NA,TRBD1,TRBV19,TRBJ1-2
TGTGCCAGCAGACCTTGGGGGGGCAATCAGCCCCAGCATTTT,CASRPWGGNQPQHF,NA,NA,TRBV5-6,TRBJ1-5
TGTGCCAGCAGCTTTCTTGGGACTAGCGGGGGAACTATCACAGATACGCAGTATTTT,CASSFLGTSGGTITDTQYF,NA,TRBD2,TRBV11-3,TRBJ2-3
TGTGCCACCAGTGAAAACGACTTAGGGGCCCAGTACTTC,CATSENDLGAQYF,NA,NA,TRBV24-1,TRBJ2-5
TGTGCCAGCCGACAGGGGGCGCGGAACGAGCAGTACTTC,CASRQGARNEQYF,NA,TRBD1,TRBV2,TRBJ2-7
TGCAGTGCTAGTCGAGGATCCCGATCTCTACGCACAGATACGCAGTATTTT,CSASRGSRSLRTDTQYF,NA,NA,TRBV20-1,TRBJ2-3
TGTGCCAGCTCACCGAAGGGACAGGCTGAAGCTTTCTTT,CASSPKGQAEAFF,NA,TRBD1,TRBV18,TRBJ1-1
TGTGCCAGCAGCCAATTAAGACCTGGAGGAGAGACCCAGTACTTC,CASSQLRPGGETQYF,NA,NA,TRBV16,TRBJ2-5
TGTGCCAGCAGAGCCGTGGCGACAGTTTATACGCAGTATTTT,CASRAVATVYTQYF,once,NA,TRBV6-5,TRBJ2-3
TGTGCCAGCAGCCAGGGGGGGGGCACTGAAGCTTTCTTT,CASSQGGGTEAFF,NA,NA,TRBV3-1/TRBV3-2,TRBJ1-1
TGTGCCAGCGTAAAGACAGCCTCCCTCCAAGAGACCCAGTACTTC,CASVKTASLQETQYF,NA,NA,TRBV6-5,TRBJ2-5
TGTGCCAGTAGTATGGGAGGGCCGGCGTACACCTTC,CASSMGGPAYTF,NA,NA,TRBV19,TRBJ1-2
TGTGCCAGTAAGGCAGGCCACTTACAAACCTACAATGAGCAGTTCTTC,CASKAGHLQTYNEQFF,NA,NA,TRBV19,TRBJ2-1
TGCGCCAGCAGCCAAGCGGCGGGACAGCAAGAGACCCAGTACTTC,CASSQAAGQQETQYF,NA,NA,TRBV4-1,TRBJ2-5
TGTGCCAGCAGCCCTAAGCGGGGATCGGGAGCTTTCTTT,CASSPKRGSGAFF,once,NA,TRBV11-1,TRBJ1-1
TGTGCCAGTACCTCACGGACTAGCGGGGCTTACAATGAGCAGTTCTTC,CASTSRTSGAYNEQFF,once,TRBD2,TRBV19,TRBJ2-1
TGTGCCAGCTCACCACAAGTAGGTACAGTCAGCAATGAGCAGTTCTTC,CASSPQVGTVSNEQFF,once,NA,TRBV18,TRBJ2-1
TGTGCCAGCAGCGGCCCCCCTTTGAGGGAGCAGTACTTC,CASSGPPLREQYF,NA,NA,TRBV2,TRBJ2-7
TGTGCCACCAGCAGAGTGTCGCAGGTCAGGATCAATGAGCAGTTCTTC,CATSRVSQVRINEQFF,NA,NA,TRBV15,TRBJ2-1
TGTGCCAGCTCACCTCCCGGACAGGACGGTGAGCAGTTCTTC,CASSPPGQDGEQFF,NA,TRBD1,TRBV18,TRBJ2-1
TGTGCCAGTAGTAGGGAAGGGACTAGCGGGAGGGCCACCTACAATGAGCAGTTCTTC,CASSREGTSGRATYNEQFF,NA,TRBD2,TRBV19,TRBJ2-1
TGTGCCAGCAGTTCGAGACAGGAGCAGTATTTT,CASSSRQEQYF,NA,NA,TRBV12-3/TRBV12-4,TRBJ2-3
TGTGCCAGCTCACCCGGGCCAGGGGGCGTTGATCAGCCCCAGCATTTT,CASSPGPGGVDQPQHF,NA,TRBD1,TRBV18,TRBJ1-5
TGTGCCAGCAGCGTAGGGGGAGGACCGTCGTTGGGTAACACTGAAGCTTTCTTT,CASSVGGGPSLGNTEAFF,NA,NA,TRBV9,TRBJ1-1
TGTGCCAGCAGCCAAGCTAGCGGACAGTTCAATGAGCAGTTCTTC,CASSQASGQFNEQFF,once,NA,TRBV4-2,TRBJ2-1
TGTGCCAGCAGTTTGCGGAATGCTGGAAACACCATATATTTT,CASSLRNAGNTIYF,once,NA,TRBV28,TRBJ1-3
TGTGCCAGCAGCCTCGGGACTAGCGGGGGACCCTACGAGCAGTACTTC,CASSLGTSGGPYEQYF,once,TRBD2,TRBV3-1/TRBV3-2,TRBJ2-7
TGTGCCAGCAGTTTGGACGGGAGTCGAGATACGCAGTATTTT,CASSLDGSRDTQYF,once,NA,TRBV6-5,TRBJ2-3
TGTGCCAGCAATATTCAGGGCATTGATAATTCACCCCTCCACTTT,CASNIQGIDNSPLHF,NA,NA,TRBV5-6,TRBJ1-6
TGTGCCACCAGCAGAGACCAACAGCCCCAGCATTTT,CATSRDQQPQHF,NA,NA,TRBV15,TRBJ1-5
TGTGCCAGCAGCTCACACAAGACAGGGTTTACCTACGAGCAGTACTTC,CASSSHKTGFTYEQYF,NA,TRBD1,TRBV13,TRBJ2-7